These T cell receptor beta chains were read from a single sample in a study of T cell changes during pregnancy in multiple sclerosis. The table came from immunoSEQ multiplex PCR; TCRdb's copy has only in-frame clones and leaves some out. The sample holds about 110,000 clones; roughly nine tenths are singletons and the top ten take less than 4.5%. The sample here was peripheral blood, taken after pregnancy. The receptors originated from a female donor with multiple sclerosis, enrolled in a pregnancy study. Both conserved end residues are part of each CDR3. The D gene is left open where the match is weak. Part of the rows lack a size; the others show once, few, many or a class for expanded clones.

v_call	clone_size	d_call	j_call	cdr3_aa	cdr3_nt
TRBV9	NA	TRBD2	TRBJ2-2	CASSVSSGVPPNTGELFF	TGTGCCAGCAGCGTATCTAGCGGGGTCCCACCGAACACCGGGGAGCTGTTTTTT
TRBV11-2	NA	NA	TRBJ2-7	CASSLDPGSSYEQYF	TGTGCCAGCAGCTTAGATCCGGGATCCTCCTACGAGCAGTACTTC
TRBV6-5	NA	TRBD1	TRBJ2-1	CASSSSTGGFHEQFF	TGTGCCAGCAGTTCGTCTACAGGGGGCTTCCATGAGCAGTTCTTC
TRBV7-3	NA	NA	TRBJ1-1	CASSLIRQENTEAFF	TGTGCCAGCAGCTTAATCCGACAGGAAAACACTGAAGCTTTCTTT
TRBV19	once	TRBD1	TRBJ1-5	CASRGQGAQPQHF	TGTGCCAGTAGGGGACAGGGGGCACAGCCCCAGCATTTT
TRBV7-6	NA	TRBD1	TRBJ2-7	CASSLAQGDYEQYF	TGTGCCAGCAGCTTAGCACAGGGGGACTACGAGCAGTACTTC
TRBV6-5	NA	TRBD1	TRBJ1-1	CASSRTGVAEAFF	TGTGCCAGCAGTAGGACAGGGGTTGCTGAAGCTTTCTTT
TRBV5-6	NA	TRBD1	TRBJ2-3	CASSPADRGTDTQYF	TGTGCCAGCAGCCCTGCGGACAGGGGGACAGATACGCAGTATTTT
TRBV7-2	NA	NA	TRBJ1-3	CASSNRGGAGNTIYF	TGTGCCAGCAGCAACCGCGGTGGAGCTGGAAACACCATATATTTT
TRBV4-2	NA	TRBD2	TRBJ2-7	CASSQDRDAGGSSYEQYF	TGTGCCAGCAGCCAAGACCGCGATGCGGGGGGCAGCTCCTACGAGCAGTACTTC
TRBV5-1	NA	NA	TRBJ1-1	CASSLTGRTEAFF	TGCGCCAGCAGCTTAACAGGGCGAACTGAAGCTTTCTTT
TRBV19	NA	NA	TRBJ1-2	CASSIKGEANYGYTF	TGTGCCAGTAGTATAAAGGGGGAAGCTAACTATGGCTACACCTTC
TRBV5-6	few	NA	TRBJ1-4	CASSLTGKKLFF	TGTGCCAGCAGCTTGACGGGGAAAAAACTGTTTTTT
TRBV13	NA	NA	TRBJ2-1	CASSLGVGSPSYFF	TGTGCCAGCAGCTTAGGGGTCGGTAGCCCCTCTTATTTCTTC
TRBV5-1	NA	NA	TRBJ1-1	CASSSNGGAEYTTEAFF	TGCGCCAGCAGCTCTAATGGGGGGGCTGAGTACACTACTGAAGCTTTCTTT
TRBV2	once	NA	TRBJ2-7	CASSELSYEQYF	TGTGCCAGCAGTGAGTTATCCTACGAGCAGTACTTC
TRBV18	NA	TRBD2	TRBJ2-5	CASSPPKRGGQETQYF	TGTGCCAGCTCACCACCGAAGCGGGGGGGCCAAGAGACCCAGTACTTC
TRBV5-4	NA	TRBD1	TRBJ1-2	CASSVQGTNYGYTF	TGTGCCAGCAGTGTACAGGGGACTAACTATGGCTACACCTTC
TRBV9	once	TRBD2	TRBJ2-1	CASSPWGLEEQFF	TGTGCCAGCAGCCCCTGGGGACTAGAGGAGCAGTTCTTC
TRBV6-6	NA	TRBD1	TRBJ2-6	CASRQGGGANVLTF	TGTGCCAGCAGACAGGGGGGCGGGGCCAACGTCCTGACTTTC
TRBV6-5	NA	TRBD2	TRBJ2-3	CASSSLRGVVTDTQYF	TGTGCCAGCAGTTCCCTTCGGGGGGTTGTCACAGATACGCAGTATTTT
TRBV4-2	NA	NA	TRBJ2-2	CASSQEGTRNTGELFF	TGTGCCAGCAGCCAAGAAGGGACTCGTAACACCGGGGAGCTGTTTTTT
TRBV5-6	NA	NA	TRBJ2-3	CASSLQGDTQYF	TGTGCCAGCAGTTTACAGGGTGATACGCAGTATTTT
TRBV19	NA	TRBD1	TRBJ2-1	CASSWVMDRPRAYNEQFF	TGTGCCAGTAGTTGGGTAATGGACAGGCCTAGGGCTTACAATGAGCAGTTCTTC
TRBV2	NA	TRBD2	TRBJ2-1	CASISGGISYNEQFF	TGTGCCAGCATAAGCGGGGGCATCTCCTACAATGAGCAGTTCTTC
TRBV5-6	NA	TRBD1	TRBJ1-2	CASSWRDRVFNYGYTF	TGTGCCAGCAGCTGGCGCGACAGGGTTTTTAACTATGGCTACACCTTC
TRBV2	once	NA	TRBJ2-1	CASSGVLYNEQFF	TGTGCCAGCAGTGGAGTACTCTACAATGAGCAGTTCTTC
TRBV6-4	few	NA	TRBJ1-2	CASSAGGIHTF	TGTGCCAGCAGTGCGGGGGGGATCCACACCTTC
TRBV9	once	NA	TRBJ1-4	CASSVTGRDEKLFF	TGTGCCAGCAGCGTAACGGGGAGGGACGAAAAACTGTTTTTT
TRBV7-9	NA	NA	TRBJ2-7	CASSFSSGEQYF	TGTGCCAGCAGCTTCTCCAGCGGCGAGCAGTACTTC
TRBV11-2	NA	NA	TRBJ2-5	CASSPRETQYF	TGTGCCAGCAGCCCACGGGAGACCCAGTACTTC
TRBV2	NA	NA	TRBJ2-7	CASSRQAYEQYF	TGTGCCAGTTCTCGACAGGCCTACGAGCAGTACTTC
TRBV11-2	NA	TRBD2	TRBJ2-7	CASSELPRTSGGLDEQYF	TGTGCCAGCAGCGAACTACCGCGGACTAGCGGGGGGCTCGACGAGCAGTACTTC
TRBV25-1	NA	NA	TRBJ1-2	CASSPGYYGYTF	TGTGCCAGCAGTCCGGGGTACTATGGCTACACCTTC
TRBV29-1	few	NA	TRBJ1-1	CCFGVNTEAFF	TGCTGCTTTGGAGTGAACACTGAAGCTTTCTTT
TRBV7-8	NA	NA	TRBJ2-5	CASHTRLWGRRETQYF	TGTGCCAGCCATACCCGTCTATGGGGGCGCCGGGAGACCCAGTACTTC
TRBV6-1	NA	NA	TRBJ1-5	CASSEARGSPQHF	TGTGCCAGCAGTGAAGCGCGGGGATCGCCCCAGCATTTT
TRBV10-3	NA	NA	TRBJ1-1	CAISREQAMNTEAFF	TGTGCCATCAGTCGAGAACAGGCAATGAACACTGAAGCTTTCTTT
TRBV5-1	NA	TRBD2	TRBJ2-1	CASSFGGAPDNEQFF	TGCGCCAGCAGCTTCGGGGGGGCCCCCGACAATGAGCAGTTCTTC
TRBV6-1	NA	NA	TRBJ1-5	CASSPGWSNQPQHF	TGTGCCAGCAGCCCAGGTTGGAGCAATCAGCCCCAGCATTTT
TRBV5-1	NA	NA	TRBJ2-3	CASSLPAVDTQYF	TGCGCCAGCAGCTTACCGGCGGTAGATACGCAGTATTTT
TRBV6-1	NA	NA	TRBJ2-7	CASSRGGGDSYEQYF	TGTGCCAGCAGTAGGGGGGGCGGTGACAGCTACGAGCAGTACTTC
TRBV9	NA	NA	TRBJ2-7	CASSETGSSYEQYF	TGTGCCAGCAGCGAGACGGGGAGCTCCTACGAGCAGTACTTC
TRBV5-8	NA	NA	TRBJ2-5	CASSLGKRSGETQYF	TGTGCCAGCAGCCTGGGTAAAAGGAGCGGGGAGACCCAGTACTTC
TRBV5-6	NA	NA	TRBJ2-3	CASSLARRLGADTQYF	TGTGCCAGCAGCTTGGCCCGGAGACTAGGGGCAGATACGCAGTATTTT
TRBV6-5	NA	NA	TRBJ2-2	CASTNRETGELFF	TGTGCCAGCACCAACAGGGAAACCGGGGAGCTGTTTTTT
TRBV7-9	NA	TRBD2	TRBJ2-1	CASSSAAGGPYNEQFF	TGTGCCAGCAGCTCAGCAGCGGGGGGCCCCTACAATGAGCAGTTCTTC
TRBV9	NA	NA	TRBJ2-1	CASSVDERAYTEQFF	TGTGCCAGCAGCGTAGATGAGCGGGCGTACACTGAGCAGTTCTTC
TRBV18	NA	TRBD2	TRBJ2-4	CASSPRLAGGGNIQYF	TGTGCCAGCTCACCAAGACTAGCGGGGGGTGGAAACATTCAGTACTTC
TRBV15	once	TRBD1	TRBJ1-2	CATSKTGIGYTF	TGTGCCACCAGCAAGACAGGGATTGGCTACACCTTC
TRBV7-2	NA	TRBD1	TRBJ1-2	CASSLAVRQGIYGYTF	TGTGCCAGCAGCTTAGCAGTTCGACAGGGGATATATGGCTACACCTTC
TRBV6-5	NA	NA	TRBJ1-3	CASSSQWDKNGNTIYF	TGTGCCAGCAGTTCACAGTGGGACAAGAATGGAAACACCATATATTTT
TRBV9	NA	TRBD1	TRBJ2-5	CASSDTWDRGGETQYF	TGTGCCAGCAGCGACACCTGGGACAGGGGAGGGGAGACCCAGTACTTC
TRBV6-1	NA	TRBD1	TRBJ1-1	CASSTDRDTEAFF	TGTGCCAGCAGCACTGACAGGGACACTGAAGCTTTCTTT
TRBV13	NA	TRBD2	TRBJ2-1	CASWGRGAYNEQFF	TGTGCCAGCTGGGGGCGGGGGGCCTACAATGAGCAGTTCTTC
TRBV7-9	NA	NA	TRBJ1-1	CASSFSTPGRGGFEAFF	TGTGCCAGCAGCTTCTCCACACCAGGGAGGGGAGGATTTGAAGCTTTCTTT